This TCR beta chain was sequenced in a study of OX40 agonist ivuxolimab in advanced cancers. Study-level results: Normalized T-cell clonal expansion was also low in a subset of nonresponders.

Concerning this clone: Its matching antigen is unknown.

V lost 5 bases and J 4 bases, leaving 10 bases between the germline ends. Germline loops: CDR1 MNHEY, CDR2 SMNVEV (reference sequence). The CDR3 extends over 13 amino acids. Assay used: immunoSEQ multiplex PCR; TCRdb lists only in-frame clones, some missing. In the table there are 35,000 to 40,000 clones, 88% of which are singletons. Sequencing was performed on CD4+ or CD8+ T cells sorted from blood, taken in a trial of the OX40 agonist ivuxolimab. The receptor was isolated from an adult with an advanced solid tumor such as melanoma, head and neck, liver or kidney cancer. This chain connects TRBV27 to TRBJ2-3; weak D call: TRBD2 (6 bases). The CDR3 sequence is CASSIPGADTQYF. CDR3 coding DNA: TGTGCCAGCAGTATTCCGGGAGCAGATACGCAGTATTTT.